These 2 T cell receptor beta chains came from one sample sequenced in a study of blood T cell repertoires in COVID-19. Profiled with immunoSEQ multiplex PCR; TCRdb holds only in-frame clones, not every one. The sample has about 74,000 clones; 70% to 80% are singletons. Source material: peripheral blood. These receptors originate from a human donor in a cohort sampled during active COVID-19.

This clone was seen only once. This sequence joins TRBV7-9 and TRBJ1-5, with 9 bases matching TRBD1. J was trimmed by 5 bases and V by 1 base; bases with no gene match: 3. CDR3 length: 15 residues. Germline lookup yields CDR1 SEHNR and CDR2 FQNEAQ (reference sequence). The CDR3 region has the DNA TGTGCCAGCAGCTTAGGACAGGGGGTCTATCAGCCCCAGCATTTT. This encodes CASSLGQGVYQPQHF.

This clone has more than one count but fewer than ten. This chain uses TRBV12-5 with TRBJ2-5; the D gene is possibly TRBD2 (6 bases). The germline V and J ends were trimmed by 3 bases and 7 bases, with 9 bases remaining between them. This CDR3 has 12 residues. Per germline, CDR1 LGHNT and CDR2 FRNRAP. Written as DNA, the CDR3 is TGTGCTAGTGGTTTTGAGGGAGGGACCCAGTACTTC. It translates to CASGFEGGTQYF.